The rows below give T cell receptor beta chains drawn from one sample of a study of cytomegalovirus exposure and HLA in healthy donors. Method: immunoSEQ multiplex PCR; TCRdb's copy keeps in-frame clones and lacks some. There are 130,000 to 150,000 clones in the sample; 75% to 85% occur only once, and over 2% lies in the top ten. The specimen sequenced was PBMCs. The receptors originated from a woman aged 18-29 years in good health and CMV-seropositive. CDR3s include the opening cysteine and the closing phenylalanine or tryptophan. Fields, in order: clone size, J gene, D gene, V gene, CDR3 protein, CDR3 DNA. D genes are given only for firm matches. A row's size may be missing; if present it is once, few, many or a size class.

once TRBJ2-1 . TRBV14 CASSQDRLVDEQFF TGTGCCAGCAGCCAAGATAGGCTAGTGGATGAGCAGTTCTTC
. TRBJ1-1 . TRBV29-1 CSVAQTADTEAFF TGCAGCGTTGCTCAGACCGCGGACACTGAAGCTTTCTTT
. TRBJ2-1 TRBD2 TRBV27 CASSLELAGGRHNEQFF TGTGCCAGCAGTTTAGAATTAGCGGGGGGGCGCCACAATGAGCAGTTCTTC
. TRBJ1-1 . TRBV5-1 CASSPEANLNTEAFF TGCGCCAGCAGCCCGGAGGCGAACTTGAACACTGAAGCTTTCTTT
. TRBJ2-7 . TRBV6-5 CASSYSGIGSYEQYF TGTGCCAGCAGTTACTCCGGGATAGGTTCCTACGAGCAGTACTTC
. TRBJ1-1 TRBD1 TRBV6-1 CASSRDSPYTEAFF TGTGCCAGCAGTAGGGACAGCCCCTACACTGAAGCTTTCTTT
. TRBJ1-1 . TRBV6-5 CASSEDTTNTEAFF TGTGCCAGCAGTGAGGACACTACGAACACTGAAGCTTTCTTT
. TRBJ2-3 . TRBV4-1 CASSQGSLAGTQYF TGCGCCAGCAGCCAAGGGTCTCTAGCTGGTACGCAGTATTTT
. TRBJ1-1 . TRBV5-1 CASSGNSGGLTEAFF TGCGCCAGCAGCGGCAATTCCGGGGGACTTACCGAAGCTTTCTTT
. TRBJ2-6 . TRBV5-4 CASRGFGANVLTF TGTGCCAGCCGAGGGTTTGGGGCCAACGTCCTGACTTTC
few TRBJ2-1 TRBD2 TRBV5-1 CASSLARLAGGTNEQFF TGCGCCAGCAGCTTGGCCAGACTAGCGGGGGGTACCAATGAGCAGTTCTTC
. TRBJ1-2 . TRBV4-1 CASSQVAGGYTF TGCGCCAGCAGCCAAGTGGCAGGCGGCTACACCTTC
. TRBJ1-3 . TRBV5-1 CASSSSFAGSGNTIYF TGCGCCAGCAGCTCTTCGTTCGCGGGGTCTGGAAACACCATATATTTT
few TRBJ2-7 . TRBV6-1 CASKEIRGASYEQYF TGTGCCAGCAAAGAAATTCGGGGGGCCTCCTACGAGCAGTACTTC
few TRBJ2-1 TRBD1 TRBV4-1 CASSQDPQGALYNEQFF TGCGCCAGCAGCCAAGATCCCCAGGGGGCTTTGTACAATGAGCAGTTCTTC
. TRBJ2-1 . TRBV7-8 CASSHRGVGYNEQFF TGTGCCAGCAGCCACCGCGGGGTCGGCTACAATGAGCAGTTCTTC
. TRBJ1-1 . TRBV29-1 CSVEGPVAFF TGCAGCGTTGAAGGCCCGGTGGCTTTCTTT
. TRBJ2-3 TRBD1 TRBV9 CASSPREGALTDTQYF TGTGCCAGCAGCCCTCGAGAGGGGGCCCTCACAGATACGCAGTATTTT
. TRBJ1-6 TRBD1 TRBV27 CASRSGQGEGSPLHF TGTGCCAGCAGATCCGGACAGGGGGAGGGATCACCCCTCCACTTT
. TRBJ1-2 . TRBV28 CASSTNGGRVGYTF TGTGCCAGCAGCACCAATGGGGGCAGGGTTGGCTACACCTTC
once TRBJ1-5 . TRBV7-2 CASSLLGDRVQPQHF TGTGCCAGCAGCTTACTCGGCGACCGGGTACAGCCCCAGCATTTT
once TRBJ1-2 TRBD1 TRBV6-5 CASSDRERDGYTF TGTGCCAGCAGTGACAGGGAAAGGGACGGCTACACCTTC
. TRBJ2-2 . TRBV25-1 CASSESGRGSGGELFF TGTGCCAGCAGTGAATCAGGCAGGGGTTCCGGCGGGGAGCTGTTTTTT
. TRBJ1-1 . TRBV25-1 CASSRRTDTEAFF TGTGCCAGCAGTAGGAGGACGGACACTGAAGCTTTCTTT
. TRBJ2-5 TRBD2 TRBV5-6 CASSSEVAGNQETQYF TGTGCCAGCAGCTCGGAGGTAGCGGGGAACCAAGAGACCCAGTACTTC
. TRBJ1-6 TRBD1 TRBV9 CASSNDRVLSNSPLHF TGTGCCAGCAGCAACGACAGGGTACTGAGTAATTCACCCCTCCACTTT
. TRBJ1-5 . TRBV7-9 CASSLGGGIHQPQHF TGTGCCAGCAGCCTTGGTGGGGGGATTCATCAGCCCCAGCATTTT
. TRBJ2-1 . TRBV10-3 CAISESGRGKNEQFF TGTGCCATCAGTGAGTCGGGAAGGGGGAAGAATGAGCAGTTCTTC
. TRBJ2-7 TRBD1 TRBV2 CASRGQGTSYEQYF TGTGCCAGCAGGGGACAGGGGACTTCGTACGAGCAGTACTTC
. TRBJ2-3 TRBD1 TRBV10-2 CASSDTGGDTQYF TGCGCCAGCAGTGACACAGGGGGAGATACGCAGTATTTT
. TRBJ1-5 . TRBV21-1 CASSKECKTGSQPQHF TGTGCCAGCAGCAAAGAGTGTAAGACAGGGTCTCAGCCCCAGCATTTT
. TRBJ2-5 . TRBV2 CASSEAGGLGETQYF TGTGCCAGCAGTGAAGCCGGCGGCCTTGGGGAGACCCAGTACTTC
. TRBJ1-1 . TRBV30 CAWKSLGRGNTEAFF TGTGCCTGGAAGTCCCTTGGCCGGGGGAACACTGAAGCTTTCTTT
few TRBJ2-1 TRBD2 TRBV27 CASSLRTSGGYNEQFF TGTGCCAGCAGTCTTCGGACTAGCGGGGGGTACAATGAGCAGTTCTTC
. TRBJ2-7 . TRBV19 CASSIGLSYEQYF TGTGCCAGTAGTATAGGTCTCTCCTACGAGCAGTACTTC
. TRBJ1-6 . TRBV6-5 CASGTTGRYNSPLHF TGTGCCAGCGGCACGACAGGCCGCTATAATTCACCCCTCCACTTT
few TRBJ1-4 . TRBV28 CASSRLNEKLFF TGTGCCAGCAGTCGACTTAATGAAAAACTGTTTTTT
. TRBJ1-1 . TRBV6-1 CASSENPDMNTEAFF TGTGCCAGCAGTGAAAACCCCGACATGAACACTGAAGCTTTCTTT
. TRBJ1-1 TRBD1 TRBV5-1 CASSLGTENTEAFF TGCGCCAGCAGCCTAGGGACAGAGAACACTGAAGCTTTCTTT
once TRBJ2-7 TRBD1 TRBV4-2 CASSQDRGQGSYEQYF TGTGCCAGCAGCCAAGATCGGGGACAGGGCTCCTACGAGCAGTACTTC
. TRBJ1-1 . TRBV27 CASRLIGVGTEAFF TGTGCCAGCAGGCTGATCGGGGTGGGCACTGAAGCTTTCTTT
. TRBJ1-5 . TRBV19 CASSLLAGNQPQHF TGTGCCAGTAGTCTCCTGGCGGGCAATCAGCCCCAGCATTTT
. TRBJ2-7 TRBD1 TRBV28 CASSIRGYSYEQYF TGTGCCAGCAGCATCAGGGGGTACTCCTACGAGCAGTACTTC
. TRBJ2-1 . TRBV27 CASSLFGSWEKWEQFF TGTGCCAGCAGTTTATTTGGTAGCTGGGAGAAGTGGGAGCAGTTCTTC
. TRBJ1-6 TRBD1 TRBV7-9 CASSLKDRSGNSPLHF TGTGCCAGCAGCTTAAAGGACAGGTCGGGTAATTCACCCCTCCACTTT
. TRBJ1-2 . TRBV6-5 CASSYVRVQTNGYTF TGTGCCAGCAGTTACGTACGGGTGCAAACTAATGGCTACACCTTC
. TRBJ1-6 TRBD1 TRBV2 CASIRTGVQSSPLHF TGTGCCAGCATCCGGACAGGGGTGCAGAGTTCACCCCTCCACTTT
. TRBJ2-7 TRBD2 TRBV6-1 CASSEVGSGGIYEQYF TGTGCCAGCAGTGAAGTCGGTAGCGGGGGAATTTACGAGCAGTACTTC
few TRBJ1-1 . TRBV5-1 CASSLASENEAFF TGCGCCAGCAGCTTGGCTTCAGAAAATGAAGCTTTCTTT
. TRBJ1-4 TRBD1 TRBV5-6 CASSFGDRMAEKLFF TGTGCCAGCAGCTTCGGGGACAGAATGGCGGAAAAACTGTTTTTT
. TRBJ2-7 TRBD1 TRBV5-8 CASSLAGGIWGQLNF TGTGCCAGCAGCTTGGCCGGAGGAATTTGGGGACAGCTTAACTTC
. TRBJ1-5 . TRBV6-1 CASSGGGRGNQPQHF TGTGCCAGCAGTGGGGGGGGAAGGGGCAATCAGCCCCAGCATTTT
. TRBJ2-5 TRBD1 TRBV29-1 CSAGTWGTGETQYF TGCAGCGCCGGGACGTGGGGGACAGGCGAGACCCAGTACTTC